Listed here are 27 T cell receptor beta chains from one sample, sequenced in a study of graft-versus-host responses after intestinal transplantation. Their target antigens are unknown. Only in-frame clones appear in the TCRdb table, and some are missing; sequencing was by immunoSEQ multiplex PCR. The profile shows 100,000 or so clones, roughly 93% of them singletons. This sample comprised unstimulated CD8+ T cells sorted from spleen or lymph node cells, obtained before transplant. These receptors were collected from a human donor who was the organ donor for an intestinal transplant.

The chain couples TRBV2 to TRBJ2-3; 10 nucleotides line up with TRBD2. CDR3 length equals 16 residues. Germline V gene data show CDR1 as SNHLY and CDR2 as FYNNEI. Trimming removed 1 base from V and 8 bases from J; junction bases left unmatched: 9. CDR3 sequence: CASSEGKRGGRGTQYF. CDR3 nucleotide sequence: TGTGCCAGCAGTGAAGGGAAGCGGGGGGGCCGGGGTACGCAGTATTTT.

The chain has TRBV19 and TRBJ1-1; 8 bases align to TRBD1. CDR1 LNHDA and CDR2 SQIVND come from the germline V gene (reference sequence). CDR3 size: 18 residues. Losses at the gene ends were 0 bases for V and 0 bases for J; bases not matched to a gene: 9. The CDR3 loop reads CASSIDLAGTGLNTEAFF. CDR3 DNA sequence: TGTGCCAGTAGTATAGACCTTGCCGGGACAGGCCTGAACACTGAAGCTTTCTTT.

This chain connects TRBV6-1 to TRBJ2-3; the match to TRBD1 covers 9 bases. Looked up from germline, CDR1 is MNHNS and CDR2 is SASEGT. V was pared by 1 base and J by 4 bases, with 0 bases of the junction left unmatched. The CDR3 sequence is 14 residues long. CDR3 nucleotide sequence: TGTGCCAGCAGTGAAGGGACAGGGGCAGATACGCAGTATTTT. Its translation: CASSEGTGADTQYF.

The rearrangement uses TRBV15 and TRBJ2-5, with TRBD2 as a possible D gene (6 bases). Judging by the DNA end, TRBJ2-7 fits better; the J call may be wrong. The CDR3 loop spans 17 amino acids. The germline V gene has CDR1 LNHNV and CDR2 YYDKDF (reference sequence). The CDR3 loop is CATSRDRLAGRMYEQYF. The CDR3 DNA follows: TGTGCCACCAGCAGAGATAGGTTGGCAGGGAGGATGTACGAGCAGTACTTC.

In DNA, the CDR3 is TGTGCCAGCCACCCGGCTAGCGGGGCCCCTAAAGAGACCCAGTACTTC. Translating it yields CASHPASGAPKETQYF. The J gene is TRBJ2-5, the V gene TRBV7-8; the match to TRBD2 covers 9 bases. The V gene's germline CDR1 is SGHVS and CDR2 FQNEAQ. The CDR3 spans 16 residues. J was trimmed by 3 bases and V by 8 bases; bases with no gene match: 13.

The gene calls are TRBV6-6 and TRBJ1-2; no clear D. V was trimmed by 7 bases and J by 0 bases, leaving 12 bases between them. Germline CDR1 and CDR2: MNHNY and SVGAGI (reference sequence). The CDR3 consists of 14 residues. DNA for the CDR3: TGTGCCAGCACCCCCTGGCAGTCTAACTATGGCTACACCTTC. Translation: CASTPWQSNYGYTF.

This clone was seen a single time. This chain connects TRBV4-3 to TRBJ2-1; D might be TRBD2 (6 bases). CDR3 length: 20 residues. Trimming removed 3 bases from V and 0 bases from J, with 24 bases in between. The V gene's germline CDR1 is LGHNA and CDR2 YSLEER. CDR3 in DNA: TGCGCCAGCAGCCAGGACCCGCTCTTCGAGGGGACTCCCTCCTACAATGAGCAGTTCTTC. Its protein product is CASSQDPLFEGTPSYNEQFF.

The chain links TRBV4-2 to TRBJ2-5; 9 nucleotides match TRBD1. The CDR3 has 16 residues. After removal of 3 bases from V and 5 bases from J, the junction contained 10 bases not matched to a gene. Germline values: CDR1 LGHNA, CDR2 YNFKEQ. The CDR3 DNA sequence: TGTGCCAGCAGCCACTTACGGACAGGGGTAGCGGAGACCCAGTACTTC. Residues: CASSHLRTGVAETQYF.

This chain links TRBV10-2 with TRBJ2-7; D unclear. Germline assignment: CDR1 WSHSY and CDR2 SAAADI. V lost 0 bases and J lost 2, with 8 bases in between. This CDR3 is built from 14 residues. CDR3 nucleotide sequence: TGCGCCAGCAGTGAGTCAATAGCCACCTACGAGCAGTACTTC. Its protein product is CASSESIATYEQYF.

This clone occurred once. V and J are TRBV2 and TRBJ2-4; D is unclear. V was cut by 10 bases and J by 6 bases, with 19 bases left in between. CDR3 length: 14 residues. Germline CDR1 SNHLY, CDR2 FYNNEI. CDR3 region: CATKRWPMGNIQYF. CDR3 DNA sequence: TGTGCCACCAAGAGGTGGCCGATGGGAAACATTCAGTACTTC. Complete variable domain (other parts from reference TRBV2 and TRBJ2-4): EPEVTQTPSHQVTQMGQEVILRCVPISNHLYFYWYRQILGQKVEFLVSFYNNEISEKSEIFDDQFSVERPDGSNFTLKIRSTKLEDSAMYFCATKRWPMGNIQYFGAGTRLSVL.

This chain links TRBV5-6 with TRBJ2-3; 7 nucleotides line up with TRBD1. Per the germline V gene, CDR1 is SGHDT and CDR2 is YYEEEE. This CDR3 is built from 18 residues. Trimming cost V 4 bases and J 2 bases; bases outside gene matches: 16. In nucleotides, the CDR3 is TGTGCCAGCAGCCAAATGGCGACAGGGATATTCGACACAGATACGCAGTATTTT. Encoded protein: CASSQMATGIFDTDTQYF.

This chain joins TRBV6-1 and TRBJ2-7; D is perhaps TRBD1 (6 bases). Trimming left V 2 bases short and J 7 bases short, with 18 bases between. CDR3 length: 15 residues. Germline CDR1 reads MNHNS; CDR2 reads SASEGT. Here the CDR3 reads CASSEQGIQAREQYF. CDR3 sequence (DNA): TGTGCCAGCAGTGAACAGGGGATACAGGCTAGGGAGCAGTACTTC.

The V call is TRBV19, the J call TRBJ2-2; D not certain. This CDR3 comprises 13 residues. Germline assignment: CDR1 LNHDA and CDR2 SQIVND (reference sequence). The V end lost 3 bases, the J end lost 4 bases, and 6 bases lay between the germline ends. CDR3 sequence (DNA): TGTGCCAGTAGTATTATTCCCACCGGGGAGCTGTTTTTT. Residues: CASSIIPTGELFF.

V gene TRBV6-5 combines with J gene TRBJ1-3; TRBD1 agrees at 7 bases. The CDR3 extends over 15 amino acids. Germline loops: CDR1 MNHEY, CDR2 SVGAGI. Unmatched junction bases numbered 3, after V lost 2 bases and J lost 2 bases. CDR3 amino acids: CASSYRTGAGNTIYF. In DNA, the CDR3 is TGTGCCAGCAGTTACCGCACAGGGGCTGGAAACACCATATATTTT.

This chain joins TRBV13 and TRBJ2-5; 9 nucleotides align to TRBD1. The length of the CDR3 is 20 residues. Trimming took 1 base from V and 5 from J; bases not matched to a gene: 20. Germline V gives CDR1 PRHDT, CDR2 FYEKMQ (reference sequence). The CDR3 here is CASSLAPGTGITLGSETQYF. In DNA, the CDR3 is TGTGCCAGCAGCTTAGCCCCCGGGACAGGGATTACCTTAGGAAGCGAGACCCAGTACTTC.

The chain links TRBV7-9 to TRBJ2-7; TRBD1 matches at 8 bases. V shed 5 bases and J 0 bases; nucleotides not matched to a gene: 18. Germline-derived CDR1 and CDR2 are SEHNR and FQNEAQ (reference sequence). CDR3 length: 19 amino acids. CDR3 DNA sequence: TGTGCCAGCAGCCCGGACAGGGAAGATCTCGACCGCCCCTCCTACGAGCAGTACTTC. Protein sequence: CASSPDREDLDRPSYEQYF.

The rearrangement links TRBV4-3 to TRBJ1-1; D gene unclear. V was clipped by 0 bases and J by 0 bases, with 8 bases between them. Germline assignment: CDR1 LGHNA and CDR2 YSLEER. CDR3 size: 15 residues. Here the CDR3 reads CASSQDGTMNTEAFF. In DNA form, the CDR3 reads TGCGCCAGCAGCCAAGATGGCACTATGAACACTGAAGCTTTCTTT.

The chain joins TRBV7-9 to TRBJ1-2; 7 positions match TRBD1. The V gene end was trimmed by 5 bases and the J gene end by 7 bases; junction bases not matched to a gene: 7. The CDR3 runs to 13 residues. The germline CDR1 and CDR2 sequences are SEHNR and FQNEAQ (reference sequence). CDR3 loop: CASSGTGAGGYTF. CDR3 sequence (DNA): TGTGCCAGCAGCGGCACAGGGGCGGGTGGCTACACCTTC. The variable domain in full, with the rest retrieved from reference TRBV7-9 and TRBJ1-2, is DTGVSQNPRHKITKRGQNVTFRCDPISEHNRLYWYRQTLGQGPEFLTYFQNEAQLEKSRLLSDRFSAERPKGSFSTLEIQRTEQGDSAMYLCASSGTGAGGYTFGSGTRLTVV.

This chain connects TRBV10-3 to TRBJ2-7; D uncertain. The germline V and J ends were trimmed by 3 bases and 3 bases, with 12 bases remaining between them. CDR1 and CDR2 from the germline V gene are ENHRY and SYGVKD. The CDR3 is 14 amino acids. CDR3 in DNA: TGTGCCATCAGTGAAAACACCAGGAACTACGAGCAGTACTTC. This gives the protein CAISENTRNYEQYF.

The J gene is TRBJ2-1, the V gene TRBV28, with 10 nucleotides matching TRBD2. CDR1 is MDHEN and CDR2 is SYDVKM in the germline V gene. The ends lost 5 bases at V and 6 bases at J; junction bases unmatched: 13. The CDR3 has 17 residues. The CDR3 region has the DNA TGTGCCAGCAGTCTCAGTTTGGGACTAGCGCACGCCAATGAGCAGTTCTTC. This sequence encodes CASSLSLGLAHANEQFF.

The chain employs TRBV5-1 and TRBJ2-1; 8 bases are a match to TRBD2. Germline-derived CDR1 and CDR2 are SGHRS and YFSETQ. This CDR3 contains 16 residues. Trimming removed 0 bases from V and 4 bases from J; junction bases left unmatched: 6. The CDR3 region is CASSLEGGGLYNEQFF. In nucleotides, the CDR3 is TGCGCCAGCAGCTTGGAAGGCGGGGGGCTGTACAATGAGCAGTTCTTC. Full variable domain (outside the CDR3, taken from reference TRBV5-1 and TRBJ2-1): KAGVTQTPRYLIKTRGQQVTLSCSPISGHRSVSWYQQTPGQGLQFLFEYFSETQRNKGNFPGRFSGRQFSNSRSEMNVSTLELGDSALYLCASSLEGGGLYNEQFFGPGTRLTVL.

This chain uses TRBV18 with TRBJ1-2; no clear D. This CDR3 comprises 19 residues. Trimming removed 1 base from V and 8 bases from J, with 29 bases in between. In germline, CDR1 is KGHSH, CDR2 LQKENI. The CDR3 here is CASSPLSLSEPIPLSGYTF. The CDR3 bases are TGTGCCAGCTCACCACTGAGTCTCTCTGAACCTATCCCACTATCCGGCTACACCTTC.

This clone was found once. V usage is TRBV9 and J usage is TRBJ1-1, with D possibly matching TRBD1 (5 bases). CDR1 is SGDLS, CDR2 YYNGEE, per germline. Trimming cost V 3 bases and J 1 base, with 16 bases left between them. The CDR3 runs to 16 residues. The CDR3: CASSAQGGGTNTEAFF. The CDR3 nucleotides read TGTGCCAGCAGCGCGCAGGGTGGTGGCACGAACACTGAAGCTTTCTTT.

The V and J genes are TRBV27 and TRBJ1-5, with D tentatively TRBD1 (5 bases). The CDR3 covers 13 residues. The germline V and J ends were trimmed by 11 bases and 3 bases, with 14 bases remaining between them. The germline gives CDR1 MNHEY, CDR2 SMNVEV (reference sequence). CDR3 protein: CASRPGNNQPQHF. The CDR3 DNA sequence: TGTGCCTCCCGGCCAGGGAACAATCAGCCCCAGCATTTT.

The chain uses TRBV7-9 and TRBJ1-2, with D perhaps TRBD1 (6 bases). V was pared by 5 bases and J by 4 bases, with 14 bases between. The V gene's germline CDR1 is SEHNR and CDR2 FQNEAQ (reference sequence). The CDR3 extends over 14 amino acids. For the CDR3, the DNA is TGTGCCAGCAGCCGAGGGGGAGATCCCTATGGCTACACCTTC. Its translation: CASSRGGDPYGYTF.

This chain uses TRBV15 with TRBJ2-7; 7 bases fit TRBD1. Trimming removed 5 bases from V and 1 base from J; junction bases left unmatched: 8. Per germline, CDR1 LNHNV and CDR2 YYDKDF (reference sequence). The CDR3 totals 15 residues. The CDR3 loop is CATSEGQVRSYEQYF. The CDR3 DNA is TGTGCCACCAGCGAAGGACAGGTCAGATCCTACGAGCAGTACTTC.

V gene TRBV6-5 combines with J gene TRBJ2-1; a possible D gene is TRBD2 (5 bases). Germline V gene lookup returns CDR1 MNHEY and CDR2 SVGAGI. The V end lost 8 bases, the J end lost 5 bases, and 16 bases lay between the germline ends. The CDR3 contains 14 residues. DNA for the CDR3: TGTGCCAGCGGAACACTAGGATCCCACAATGAGCAGTTCTTC. Translation: CASGTLGSHNEQFF.